This T cell receptor (beta chain) is drawn from a study of cytomegalovirus exposure and HLA in healthy donors. Germline CDR1 reads SGHAT; CDR2 reads FQNNGV. The CDR3 consists of 14 residues. V shed 5 bases and J shed 1 base, with 11 bases lying between them. PCR involved 60 Vbeta and 13 Jbeta primers. This table comes from immunoSEQ multiplex PCR, and its TCRdb copy is limited to in-frame clones, with some not included. The sample table sets out roughly 84,000 clones. Whole-study findings and limits: Most TCR sequences were rare, but some public TCRs occurred in many donors.

Note on this clone: Antigen: not known.

The sample consisted of PBMCs. This receptor was obtained from a man aged 45-65 years in good health and CMV-seronegative. The V and J genes are TRBV11-2 and TRBJ1-1; D unresolved. The CDR3 DNA is TGTGCCAGCAGCCCACGGAGAGGGAACACTGAAGCTTTCTTT. Its translation: CASSPRRGNTEAFF.